The sample holds many counts of the clone carrying this T cell receptor beta chain. Trimming removed 5 bases from V and 4 bases from J, with 15 bases in between. The V gene's germline CDR1 is LNHDA and CDR2 SQIVND (reference sequence). The length of the CDR3 is 15 residues. These data come from a study of read filtering for tumor transcriptome and immune sequencing. Background on the study: Under ten patients were R-ISS I, approximately 15 were R-ISS II, 6 or 7 were R-ISS III.

This library used approximately 0.4 ug RNA and molecular barcoded adaptors spanning alpha/delta and beta/gamma chains. In TCRdb, the reads were re-called with MiXCR into one record per CDR3 protein. The data contain 100,000 to 150,000 distinct CDR3 sequences, approximately 12% of them singletons. V gene TRBV19 combines with J gene TRBJ1-5; D gene uncertain. This clonotype was sampled from a donor older than 35 with multiple myeloma. The sample comprised a population of CD138-negative cells sorted from bone marrow. Here the CDR3 reads CASSLGRAGNQPQHF. The CDR3 bases are TGTGCCAGTAGTTTGGGCCGGGCTGGGAATCAGCCCCAGCATTTT.